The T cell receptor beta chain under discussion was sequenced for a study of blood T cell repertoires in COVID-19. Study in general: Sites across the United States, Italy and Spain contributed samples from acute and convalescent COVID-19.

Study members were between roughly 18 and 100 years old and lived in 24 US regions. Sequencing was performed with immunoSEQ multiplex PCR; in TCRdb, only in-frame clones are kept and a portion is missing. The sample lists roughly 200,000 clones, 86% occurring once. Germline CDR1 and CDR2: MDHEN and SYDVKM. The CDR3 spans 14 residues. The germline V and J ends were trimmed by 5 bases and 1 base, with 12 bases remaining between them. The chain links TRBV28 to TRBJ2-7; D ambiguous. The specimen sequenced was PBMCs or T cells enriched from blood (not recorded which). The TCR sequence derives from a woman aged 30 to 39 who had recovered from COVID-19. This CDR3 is CASSPRHLSYEQYF. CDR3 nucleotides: TGTGCCAGCAGTCCCCGACATCTTTCCTACGAGCAGTACTTC.